The next 28 T cell receptor beta chains were all read from a single sample in a study of blood T cell repertoires in COVID-19. Only in-frame clones appear in the TCRdb table, and some are missing; sequencing was by immunoSEQ multiplex PCR. The sample consists of more than 10,000 clones, just over 85% of them appearing once. Sequencing was performed on peripheral blood. These receptors came from a human donor in a cohort sampled during active COVID-19.

The V call is TRBV18, the J call TRBJ1-3; 8 nucleotides match TRBD1. CDR1 KGHSH and CDR2 LQKENI come from the germline V gene. The length of the CDR3 is 14 residues. V shed 8 bases, J shed 4 bases, and the junction held 7 bases outside the gene matches. CDR3 residues: CASTPTGDGNTIYF. The CDR3 DNA sequence: TGTGCCAGCACCCCGACAGGGGACGGAAACACCATATATTTT.

This clone was picked up one time. The chain carries TRBV9 and TRBJ2-6; possible D gene TRBD2, 5 bases. V lost 3 bases and J 0 bases, leaving 16 bases between the germline ends. From germline, CDR1 is SGDLS and CDR2 YYNGEE. This CDR3 has 18 residues. The CDR3 here is CASSGTPGLNSGANVLTF. The CDR3, as DNA: TGTGCCAGCAGCGGAACCCCTGGACTTAACTCTGGGGCCAACGTCCTGACTTTC. The full variable domain, in which reference TRBV9 and TRBJ2-6 provide the parts outside the CDR3, is DSGVTQTPKHLITATGQRVTLRCSPRSGDLSVYWYQQSLDQGLQFLIQYYNGEERAKGNILERFSAQQFPDLHSELNLSSLELGDSALYFCASSGTPGLNSGANVLTFGAGSRLTVL.

The CDR3 spells CSAKLAYEQYF. CDR3 DNA sequence: TGCAGTGCTAAACTGGCCTACGAGCAGTACTTC. This rearrangement joins TRBV20-1 to TRBJ2-7; D gene unclear. Trimming removed 4 bases from V and 2 bases from J, with 6 bases in between. Germline values: CDR1 DFQATT, CDR2 SNEGSKA (reference sequence). CDR3 length: 11 residues.

The V call is TRBV18, the J call TRBJ2-5; D is perhaps TRBD1 (5 bases). V dropped 1 base and J dropped 0 bases, with 6 bases sitting between them. The CDR3 totals 14 residues. Germline assignment: CDR1 KGHSH and CDR2 LQKENI. This chain's CDR3 is CASSPQGNQETQYF. CDR3 nucleotide sequence: TGTGCCAGCTCACCACAGGGGAACCAAGAGACCCAGTACTTC.

The chain uses TRBV18 and TRBJ2-1; no definite D call. Trimming stripped 0 bases from V and 10 bases from J, with 4 bases between. The germline CDR1 and CDR2 sequences are KGHSH and LQKENI. The CDR3 runs 11 residues. The DNA of the CDR3 is TGTGCCAGCTCACCACCCCCAGAGCAGTTCTTC. Translating it yields CASSPPPEQFF.

This clone was seen only a few times. V and J are TRBV4-3 and TRBJ2-2; 8 bases map to TRBD1. CDR3 length equals 15 residues. CDR1 LGHNA and CDR2 YSLEER come from the germline V gene. V lost 4 bases, J lost 7 bases, and 8 bases stayed unmatched. The CDR3 DNA reads TGCGCCAGCAGCCGATCAGGGGGCGAATACGGGGAGCTGTTTTTT. Its translation: CASSRSGGEYGELFF.

The CDR3: CASSSRQGTYTDTQYF. DNA of the CDR3: TGTGCCAGCAGCTCCCGACAGGGGACGTACACAGATACGCAGTATTTT. V and J are TRBV5-6 and TRBJ2-3; 8 positions match TRBD1. J gave up 2 bases and V 3 bases, and 8 bases lay outside the gene matches. Per the germline V gene, CDR1 is SGHDT and CDR2 is YYEEEE. The CDR3 spans 16 residues.

This chain connects TRBV7-6 to TRBJ2-7, with D possibly being TRBD1 (6 bases). V dropped 5 bases and J dropped 3 bases, with 17 bases sitting between them. This CDR3 has 15 residues. Germline V gene data show CDR1 as SGHVS and CDR2 as FNYEAQ. DNA for the CDR3: TGTGCCAGCAGCCCAGGGGACACTTTCAGCTACGAGCAGTACTTC. It is translated as CASSPGDTFSYEQYF.

This clone was recorded once. The genes are TRBV28 and TRBJ2-5; 11 positions agree with TRBD1. This CDR3 spans 14 amino acids. After removal of 6 bases from V and 5 bases from J, the junction contained 5 bases not matched to a gene. Germline loops: CDR1 MDHEN, CDR2 SYDVKM. As DNA, the CDR3 is TGTGCCAGCAGACGGACAGGGGGCGGTGAGACCCAGTACTTC. Its translation is CASRRTGGGETQYF.

The V call is TRBV15, the J call TRBJ2-7, with TRBD2 identical over 13 bases. CDR1 is LNHNV, CDR2 YYDKDF, per germline (reference sequence). The CDR3 is 15 amino acids. The J segment lost 1 base and the V segment lost 7 bases, leaving 4 bases of the junction unmatched. CDR3 protein: CATTETSGRSYEQYF. The CDR3 DNA is TGTGCCACCACCGAGACTAGCGGGAGGTCCTACGAGCAGTACTTC.

The V and J genes are TRBV7-6 and TRBJ2-5; 7 bases map to TRBD1. Germline V lookup: CDR1 SGHVS, CDR2 FNYEAQ. V lost 2 bases to trimming and J lost 5 bases; unmatched junction nucleotides: 5. This CDR3 comprises 14 residues. The CDR3 region is CASSLTFRGETQYF. CDR3 DNA sequence: TGTGCCAGCAGCTTAACCTTCAGGGGGGAGACCCAGTACTTC. The full variable domain, with the rest looked up from reference TRBV7-6 and TRBJ2-5, is GAGVSQSPRYKVTKRGQDVALRCDPISGHVSLYWYRQALGQGPEFLTYFNYEAQQDKSGLPNDRFSAERPEGSISTLTIQRTEQRDSAMYRCASSLTFRGETQYFGPGTRLLVL.

This rearrangement joins TRBV11-2 to TRBJ1-2; TRBD1 might be the D (5 bases). CDR3 length: 14 amino acids. V gave up 2 bases and J gave up 2 bases, with 9 bases separating them. Per germline, CDR1 SGHAT and CDR2 FQNNGV. CDR3 DNA sequence: TGTGCCAGCAGCTTAAACAGGCTAAACTATGGCTACACCTTC. This encodes CASSLNRLNYGYTF. The full variable domain, completed using reference TRBV11-2 and TRBJ1-2, is EAGVAQSPRYKIIEKRQSVAFWCNPISGHATLYWYQQILGQGPKLLIQFQNNGVVDDSQLPKDRFSAERLKGVDSTLKIQPAKLEDSAVYLCASSLNRLNYGYTFGSGTRLTVV.

This clone has more than one count but fewer than ten. At the DNA level, this CDR3 is encoded by other sequences in the same sample as well. This chain links TRBV6-4 with TRBJ1-1; D is undetermined. V dropped 2 bases and J dropped 5 bases, with 9 bases sitting between them. Germline CDR1 is MRHNA and CDR2 is SNTAGT. The CDR3 runs to 13 residues. CDR3 nucleotide sequence: TGTGCCAGCAGTGACGGCCCATTGACTGAAGCTTTCTTT. This codes for CASSDGPLTEAFF.

This chain uses TRBV9 with TRBJ2-1; 7 bases map to TRBD2. The CDR3 has 16 amino acids. The germline gives CDR1 SGDLS, CDR2 YYNGEE. Losses at the gene ends were 3 bases for V and 10 bases for J; bases not matched to a gene: 16. CDR3 in DNA: TGTGCCAGCAGCGCCCGAAACGAGGGAGGGCCACCAGAGCAGTTCTTC. This gives the protein CASSARNEGGPPEQFF.

The rearrangement links TRBV7-3 to TRBJ2-1; D may be TRBD2 (6 bases). V dropped 0 bases and J dropped 8 bases, with 14 bases sitting between them. Germline CDR1 reads SGHTA; CDR2 reads FQGTGA. The CDR3 sequence is 15 residues long. The CDR3 sequence: CASSLTGLRGDEQFF. The CDR3 bases are TGTGCCAGCAGCTTAACGGGACTGAGAGGTGATGAGCAGTTCTTC.

This clone came up a few times. The rearrangement joins TRBV11-1 to TRBJ1-6, with D maybe TRBD1 (6 bases). The germline CDR1 and CDR2 sequences are SGHAT and FQDESV (reference sequence). There are 15 residues in the CDR3. V was clipped by 8 bases and J by 6 bases, with 17 bases between them. The CDR3 DNA is TGTGCCAGCGGCAAAGGGGACACGGCTAATTCACCCCTCCACTTT. It translates to CASGKGDTANSPLHF.

V is TRBV10-2 and J is TRBJ1-2; possibly TRBD1 for D (5 bases). The CDR3 is 16 residues long. CDR1 is WSHSY, CDR2 SAAADI, per germline. Trimming stripped 2 bases from V and 8 bases from J, with 21 bases between. CDR3 coding DNA: TGCGCCAGCAGTGAGATGGGGGACTCTCAGTCCAGAGGCTACACCTTC. Encoded protein: CASSEMGDSQSRGYTF.

The rearrangement joins TRBV19 to TRBJ1-2; maybe TRBD1 (5 bases). Looked up from germline, CDR1 is LNHDA and CDR2 is SQIVND (reference sequence). The V and J ends lost 3 bases and 13 bases respectively, with 12 bases between them. The CDR3 contains 11 residues. CDR3 bases: TGTGCCAGTAGTATCGCAGGGATACCCACCTTC. It codes for CASSIAGIPTF.

V usage is TRBV5-1 and J usage is TRBJ2-5; D not resolved. V shed 2 bases and J shed 1 base, with 6 bases lying between them. The CDR3 is 13 amino acids. Germline CDR1 SGHRS, CDR2 YFSETQ. The DNA for the CDR3 is TGCGCCAGCAGCTTTCTTCGCCAAGAGACCCAGTACTTC. This encodes CASSFLRQETQYF. Full variable domain (outside the CDR3, taken from reference TRBV5-1 and TRBJ2-5): KAGVTQTPRYLIKTRGQQVTLSCSPISGHRSVSWYQQTPGQGLQFLFEYFSETQRNKGNFPGRFSGRQFSNSRSEMNVSTLELGDSALYLCASSFLRQETQYFGPGTRLLVL.

CDR3 coding DNA: TGTGCCAGCTCACCAAGAAAGGAACCGGGTGGCTACACCTTC. Protein product: CASSPRKEPGGYTF. V is TRBV18 and J is TRBJ1-2; D call uncertain. CDR1 and CDR2 (germline): KGHSH, LQKENI. V lost 2 bases and J 7 bases, leaving 14 bases between the germline ends. The CDR3 is made up of 14 amino acids. Based on the CDR3 plus reference TRBV18 and TRBJ1-2, the full variable domain is NAGVMQNPRHLVRRRGQEARLRCSPMKGHSHVYWYRQLPEEGLKFMVYLQKENIIDESGMPKERFSAEFPKEGPSILRIQQVVRGDSAAYFCASSPRKEPGGYTFGSGTRLTVV.

This rearrangement joins TRBV5-1 to TRBJ2-1, with D unclear. Deletions cut 6 bases from V and 0 bases from J, with 13 bases between. Germline V gene lookup returns CDR1 SGHRS and CDR2 YFSETQ. The CDR3 consists of 15 residues. The CDR3 region has the DNA TGCGCCAGCAACGCTTTGCGGAGCTCCTACAATGAGCAGTTCTTC. Its protein product is CASNALRSSYNEQFF.

This clone has only one observation. The chain couples TRBV28 to TRBJ1-3, with D possibly TRBD1 on 5 matching bases. V lost 7 bases to trimming and J lost 8 bases, with 18 bases between them. Germline assignment: CDR1 MDHEN and CDR2 SYDVKM. The CDR3 extends over 14 amino acids. CDR3 region: CASTVAGQVHTIYF. In nucleotides, the CDR3 is TGTGCCAGCACCGTCGCAGGGCAGGTGCACACCATATATTTT.

V usage is TRBV28 and J usage is TRBJ1-1; no reliable D call. The germline V and J ends were trimmed by 2 bases and 1 base, with 17 bases remaining between them. CDR3 length equals 17 residues. In germline, CDR1 is MDHEN, CDR2 SYDVKM. This CDR3 is CASSLRRLRRANTEAFF. CDR3 nucleotide sequence: TGTGCCAGCAGTTTACGCCGCTTAAGGAGGGCGAACACTGAAGCTTTCTTT.

This clone was detected only a few times. The rearrangement links TRBV5-4 to TRBJ1-2, with 7 bases aligning to TRBD1. Germline assignment: CDR1 SGHNT and CDR2 YYREEE (reference sequence). The CDR3 contains 14 residues. Losses at the gene ends were 0 bases for V and 4 bases for J; bases not matched to a gene: 3. CDR3 nucleotide sequence: TGTGCCAGCAGCTTGGTCGGACAGGTCTATGGCTACACCTTC. Its translation is CASSLVGQVYGYTF.

DNA of the CDR3: TGTGCCAGCAGCTTAAACAGGGACTATGGCTACACCTTC. This gives the protein CASSLNRDYGYTF. The chain couples TRBV7-2 to TRBJ1-2, with D maybe TRBD1 (6 bases). CDR1 and CDR2 from the germline V gene are SGHTA and FQGNSA. This CDR3 is 13 amino acids long. V lost 2 bases, J lost 3 bases, and 7 bases lay in between.

The rearrangement uses TRBV19 and TRBJ2-1; 12 bases agree with TRBD2. CDR1 and CDR2 (germline): LNHDA, SQIVND (reference sequence). The CDR3 spans 17 residues. V lost 5 bases, J lost 7 bases, and 12 bases stayed unmatched. Here the CDR3 reads CASSSPLGLAGTNEQFF. Here the CDR3 DNA reads TGTGCCAGTAGTTCCCCTCTTGGACTAGCGGGAACGAATGAGCAGTTCTTC.

The genes are TRBV6-6 and TRBJ1-4, with TRBD1 as a possible D gene (5 bases). V lost 5 bases, J lost 7 bases, and 17 bases lay in between. The V gene's germline CDR1 is MNHNY and CDR2 SVGAGI (reference sequence). The CDR3 loop spans 15 amino acids. The CDR3 bases are TGTGCCAGCAGTGCCCGTGAGGGAGGGGTTGAAAAACTGTTTTTT. Residues: CASSAREGGVEKLFF.

The rearrangement uses TRBV19 and TRBJ2-7, with 8 bases aligning to TRBD1. The V gene end was trimmed by 6 bases and the J gene end by 3 bases; junction bases not matched to a gene: 10. Germline loops: CDR1 LNHDA, CDR2 SQIVND (reference sequence). The CDR3 is made up of 15 amino acids. CDR3 in amino acids: CASRNVGTGLYEQYF. In nucleotides, the CDR3 is TGTGCCAGTAGAAATGTCGGGACAGGTCTCTACGAGCAGTACTTC.